Each of the 31 T cell receptor beta chains below was sequenced from the same sample in a study of OX40 agonist ivuxolimab in advanced cancers. Measured with immunoSEQ multiplex PCR; TCRdb has only the in-frame clones, and not every one. This sample has about 110,000 clones; about 91% occur once, and the top ten carry around 0.61%. The sample consisted of CD4+ or CD8+ T cells sorted from blood, taken in a trial of the OX40 agonist ivuxolimab. The receptors derive from an adult with an advanced solid tumor such as melanoma, head and neck, liver or kidney cancer.

This chain uses TRBV19 with TRBJ2-5; tentatively, D is TRBD1 (6 bases). There are 14 residues in the CDR3. The ends were cut back, 7 bases at V and 4 bases at J, with 16 bases in the middle. Germline lookup yields CDR1 LNHDA and CDR2 SQIVND (reference sequence). The CDR3 loop reads CASTTAGAPETQYF. CDR3 bases: TGTGCCAGTACCACAGCAGGGGCCCCAGAGACCCAGTACTTC. The whole variable domain, filled in from reference TRBV19 and TRBJ2-5, reads DGGITQSPKYLFRKEGQNVTLSCEQNLNHDAMYWYRQDPGQGLRLIYYSQIVNDFQKGDIAEGYSVSREKKESFPLTVTSAQKNPTAFYLCASTTAGAPETQYFGPGTRLLVL.

This clone was seen only once. The J gene is TRBJ1-1, the V gene TRBV30; 8 bases line up with TRBD1. Germline V gene lookup returns CDR1 GTSNPN and CDR2 SVGIG (reference sequence). J gave up 8 bases and V 0 bases, and 5 bases lay outside the gene matches. CDR3 length equals 13 residues. CDR3 residues: CAWSVTGGGEAFF. CDR3 nucleotide sequence: TGTGCCTGGAGTGTCACAGGGGGTGGCGAAGCTTTCTTT.

V and J are TRBV5-4 and TRBJ2-1; D may be TRBD1 (6 bases). Trimming left V 0 bases short and J 6 bases short, with 13 bases between. CDR3 length: 15 residues. CDR1 and CDR2 (germline): SGHNT, YYREEE (reference sequence). The CDR3 is CASSLGQAARNEQFF. As DNA, the CDR3 is TGTGCCAGCAGCTTGGGACAGGCCGCCCGCAATGAGCAGTTCTTC.

This clone was found a few times. CDR3 loop: CASSVVGGSEAFF. The CDR3 bases are TGTGCCAGCAGCGTAGTGGGGGGATCTGAAGCTTTCTTT. This chain connects TRBV9 to TRBJ1-1, with D possibly matching TRBD1 (5 bases). The CDR3 covers 13 residues. V lost 0 bases and J 6 bases, leaving 9 bases between the germline ends. Germline CDR1 reads SGDLS; CDR2 reads YYNGEE.

J is TRBJ1-1 and V is TRBV30; D perhaps matches TRBD1 (6 bases). Trimming left V 3 bases short and J 8 bases short, with 10 bases between. This CDR3 comprises 11 residues. Germline V gene data show CDR1 as GTSNPN and CDR2 as SVGIG (reference sequence). CDR3 sequence reads: CAWSRQVEAFF. In DNA, the CDR3 is TGTGCCTGGAGCCGACAGGTGGAAGCTTTCTTT.

This clone was seen a single time. The V call is TRBV13, the J call TRBJ2-2; 10 bases line up with TRBD1. CDR3 length: 14 amino acids. CDR1 PRHDT and CDR2 FYEKMQ come from the germline V gene (reference sequence). The ends lost 6 bases at V and 6 bases at J; junction bases unmatched: 4. CDR3 protein: CASSNGQGAGELFF. The CDR3 DNA is TGTGCCAGCAGTAATGGACAGGGGGCCGGGGAGCTGTTTTTT.

This sequence joins TRBV30 and TRBJ2-5; 8 bases are shared with TRBD2. The V gene end was trimmed by 4 bases and the J gene end by 7 bases; junction bases not matched to a gene: 14. The CDR3 has 15 amino acids. Germline values: CDR1 GTSNPN, CDR2 SVGIG (reference sequence). CDR3 sequence reads: CAWTSRLTSVGTQYF. DNA of the CDR3: TGTGCCTGGACCTCAAGGTTGACTAGCGTAGGGACCCAGTACTTC.

The chain couples TRBV10-3 to TRBJ1-2, with D possibly matching TRBD1 (6 bases). CDR1 and CDR2 from the germline V gene are ENHRY and SYGVKD. The V and J ends lost 3 bases and 8 bases respectively, with 13 bases between them. CDR3 length: 13 amino acids. The chain's CDR3 is CAISDGGPRGYTF. The CDR3 nucleotides are TGTGCCATCAGTGATGGGGGCCCGAGAGGCTACACCTTC.

The chain combines TRBV7-9 with TRBJ1-1, with a possible D match to TRBD1 (5 bases). Germline V gives CDR1 SEHNR, CDR2 FQNEAQ (reference sequence). The CDR3 has 16 residues. The V end was cut by 4 bases, the J end by 2 bases, with 17 bases between. Here the CDR3 reads CASSSSPGGTNTEAFF. In DNA, the CDR3 is TGTGCCAGCAGCTCCTCCCCGGGGGGTACCAACACTGAAGCTTTCTTT.

This clone was observed a handful of times. CDR3 DNA: TGTGCCAGCAGCGTAGCCCCCGGGACTAGCGGCAAAGAGACCCAGTACTTC. This gives the protein CASSVAPGTSGKETQYF. The chain employs TRBV9 and TRBJ2-5; 11 bases agree with TRBD2. CDR1 SGDLS and CDR2 YYNGEE come from the germline V gene. The ends lost 0 bases at V and 3 bases at J; junction bases unmatched: 7. The CDR3 contains 17 residues.

The gene calls are TRBV7-9 and TRBJ2-2; 9 bases agree with TRBD1. Losses at the gene ends were 5 bases for V and 6 bases for J; bases not matched to a gene: 7. This CDR3 has 15 amino acids. The V gene's germline CDR1 is SEHNR and CDR2 FQNEAQ (reference sequence). The CDR3 reads CASSRGGTGPGELFF. The CDR3 DNA follows: TGTGCCAGCAGCCGTGGCGGGACAGGGCCCGGGGAGCTGTTTTTT.

The genes are TRBV9 and TRBJ2-3; no firm D call. The CDR3 is 16 residues long. The germline gives CDR1 SGDLS, CDR2 YYNGEE. V dropped 0 bases and J dropped 0 bases, with 11 bases sitting between them. The CDR3 nucleotides are TGTGCCAGCAGCGTAGGTGGCACCACTAGCACAGATACGCAGTATTTT. This codes for CASSVGGTTSTDTQYF.

This clone is medium-sized in the sample. This sequence joins TRBV7-3 and TRBJ2-2; 9 bases match TRBD1. This CDR3 is 19 amino acids long. With 5 bases clipped from V and 4 bases from J, the junction kept 17 bases outside the gene matches. The germline gives CDR1 SGHTA, CDR2 FQGTGA. Here the CDR3 DNA reads TGTGCCAGCAGCCGACAGCGTGGGACAGGGAGAGGTATCACCGGGGAGCTGTTTTTT. Residues: CASSRQRGTGRGITGELFF.

This clone appeared a few times. V and J are TRBV6-5 and TRBJ1-1, with no clear D. The ends were cut back, 7 bases at V and 1 base at J, with 4 bases in the middle. CDR1 is MNHEY, CDR2 SVGAGI, per germline. The CDR3 loop spans 11 amino acids. CDR3: CASTANTEAFF. The DNA of the CDR3 is TGTGCCAGCACCGCGAACACTGAAGCTTTCTTT.

The chain recombines TRBV5-1 with TRBJ2-3; maybe TRBD2 (5 bases). This CDR3 region has 16 residues. With 0 bases removed from V and 4 bases from J, the gap between germline ends came to 15 bases. Germline-derived CDR1 and CDR2 are SGHRS and YFSETQ. CDR3 nucleotides: TGCGCCAGCAGCTTGGGCGGAGAAACGGGGTCAGATACGCAGTATTTT. Translated, it gives CASSLGGETGSDTQYF.

The chain couples TRBV4-2 to TRBJ2-7; possible D gene TRBD1, 5 bases. V lost 0 bases and J lost 3, with 6 bases in between. There are 13 residues in the CDR3. CDR1 is LGHNA and CDR2 is YNFKEQ in the germline V gene. The CDR3 region has the DNA TGTGCCAGCAGCCAAGATGACAGCTACGAGCAGTACTTC. Translating it yields CASSQDDSYEQYF.

The rearrangement uses TRBV6-5 and TRBJ1-1; D gene ambiguous. Germline lookup yields CDR1 MNHEY and CDR2 SVGAGI. The V end was cut by 0 bases, the J end by 5 bases, with 13 bases between. The CDR3 has 15 amino acids. The CDR3 DNA reads as TGTGCCAGCAGTTACTCGATCGGGGTACAGACTGAAGCTTTCTTT. Translating it yields CASSYSIGVQTEAFF.

The J gene is TRBJ2-5, the V gene TRBV11-3; tentatively, D is TRBD2 (8 bases). The CDR3 length is 16 residues. Looked up from germline, CDR1 is SGHNT and CDR2 is YENEEA. V gave up 1 base and J gave up 5 bases, with 17 bases separating them. CDR3: CASSLVQGRGAETQYF. The CDR3 DNA is TGTGCCAGCAGCTTAGTACAGGGGCGGGGGGCGGAGACCCAGTACTTC. Looking up the rest from reference TRBV11-3 and TRBJ2-5 gives the full variable domain: EAGVVQSPRYKIIEKKQPVAFWCNPISGHNTLYWYLQNLGQGPELLIRYENEEAVDDSQLPKDRFSAERLKGVDSTLKIQPAELGDSAVYLCASSLVQGRGAETQYFGPGTRLLVL.

The chain combines TRBV9 with TRBJ2-4; D is uncertain. The CDR3 extends over 16 amino acids. V lost 0 bases and J 0 bases, leaving 10 bases between the germline ends. The germline V gene encodes CDR1 SGDLS and CDR2 YYNGEE. The CDR3 region is CASSVDPGGAKNIQYF. The CDR3 region has the DNA TGTGCCAGCAGCGTAGATCCCGGCGGAGCCAAAAACATTCAGTACTTC. Drawing the rest from reference TRBV9 and TRBJ2-4, the complete variable domain is DSGVTQTPKHLITATGQRVTLRCSPRSGDLSVYWYQQSLDQGLQFLIQYYNGEERAKGNILERFSAQQFPDLHSELNLSSLELGDSALYFCASSVDPGGAKNIQYFGAGTRLSVL.

The chain recombines TRBV11-1 with TRBJ2-2; D is undetermined. Germline V gives CDR1 SGHAT, CDR2 FQDESV (reference sequence). CDR3 length: 14 residues. V was trimmed by 2 bases and J by 3 bases, leaving 7 bases between them. The CDR3 DNA is TGTGCCAGCAGCTTAACACAGCACACCGGGGAGCTGTTTTTT. This sequence encodes CASSLTQHTGELFF.

This chain uses TRBV2 with TRBJ1-1; no definite D call. The CDR3 has 14 amino acids. Germline CDR1 SNHLY, CDR2 FYNNEI. The V and J ends lost 6 bases and 1 base respectively, with 12 bases between them. The CDR3 nucleotides are TGTGCCAGCAGCCGGACCCAAACGAACACTGAAGCTTTCTTT. This codes for CASSRTQTNTEAFF.

The chain has TRBV30 and TRBJ1-5, with D maybe TRBD1 (5 bases). CDR1 GTSNPN and CDR2 SVGIG come from the germline V gene (reference sequence). The ends were cut back, 2 bases at V and 0 bases at J, with 14 bases in the middle. The CDR3 loop spans 16 amino acids. This CDR3 is CAWSFRSGTSNQPQHF. In nucleotides, the CDR3 is TGTGCCTGGAGTTTTAGGTCCGGGACTAGCAATCAGCCCCAGCATTTT.

The chain recombines TRBV6-5 with TRBJ1-2; 8 bases fit TRBD1. The germline CDR1 and CDR2 sequences are MNHEY and SVGAGI. The CDR3 consists of 15 residues. J gave up 2 bases and V 5 bases, and 7 bases lay outside the gene matches. CDR3 loop: CASSGPGQANYGYTF. In nucleotides, the CDR3 is TGTGCCAGCAGTGGCCCGGGACAGGCCAACTATGGCTACACCTTC.

This clone appeared a few times. Distinct nucleotide sequences in the sample also encode this CDR3. This rearrangement joins TRBV9 to TRBJ1-1; TRBD1 matches 9 bases. The trim removed 3 bases at V and 4 bases at J, leaving 4 bases unmatched. The germline V gene has CDR1 SGDLS and CDR2 YYNGEE. The CDR3 totals 14 residues. CDR3 sequence: CASSARQGGTEAFF. The CDR3 region has the DNA TGTGCCAGCAGCGCCCGACAGGGGGGCACTGAAGCTTTCTTT.

This chain joins TRBV6-6 and TRBJ1-1; D possibly corresponds to TRBD1 (6 bases). The germline V gene has CDR1 MNHNY and CDR2 SVGAGI (reference sequence). The V end lost 2 bases, the J end lost 11 bases, and 12 bases lay between the germline ends. The CDR3 extends over 12 amino acids. The CDR3 sequence: CASSYGPGVAFF. As DNA, the CDR3 is TGTGCCAGCAGTTACGGGCCAGGGGTGGCTTTCTTT.

This clone was recorded only once. The chain couples TRBV14 to TRBJ2-6, with D unclear. CDR1 is SGHDN and CDR2 is FVKESK in the germline V gene. The V gene lost 4 bases and the J gene lost 2 bases, with 3 bases spanning the gap. The CDR3 spans 13 residues. The CDR3 protein is CASSLAGANVLTF. CDR3 in DNA: TGTGCCAGCAGCCTGGCTGGGGCCAACGTCCTGACTTTC.

The chain couples TRBV28 to TRBJ1-4; 9 bases are a match to TRBD1. CDR3 length: 13 amino acids. J gave up 12 bases and V 5 bases, and 7 bases lay outside the gene matches. Germline V gene sequence: CDR1 MDHEN, CDR2 SYDVKM. The CDR3 loop reads CASSHQQGAELFF. The CDR3 nucleotides are TGTGCCAGCAGTCACCAACAGGGGGCTGAACTGTTTTTT.

The V gene is TRBV7-6, the J gene TRBJ2-5, with D possibly TRBD1 on 6 matching bases. The CDR3 runs to 15 residues. Trimming left V 1 base short and J 3 bases short, with 12 bases between. Germline CDR1 reads SGHVS; CDR2 reads FNYEAQ. This CDR3 is CASSLVGRGKETQYF. In DNA, the CDR3 is TGTGCCAGCAGCTTAGTGGGCAGGGGAAAAGAGACCCAGTACTTC.

This chain joins TRBV6-5 and TRBJ2-7; TRBD2 aligns across 8 bases. V dropped 6 bases and J dropped 0; count of bases not matched to a gene: 7. From germline, CDR1 is MNHEY and CDR2 SVGAGI. The CDR3 has 15 amino acids. The CDR3 region has the DNA TGTGCCAGCAGCCCCAGCGGGGGTCGCTCCTACGAGCAGTACTTC. Protein: CASSPSGGRSYEQYF.

The chain carries TRBV18 and TRBJ2-7; D is tentatively TRBD1 or TRBD2 (5 bases each). Germline loops: CDR1 KGHSH, CDR2 LQKENI. V lost 0 bases, J lost 2 bases, and 11 bases lay in between. This CDR3 comprises 15 residues. Here the CDR3 DNA reads TGTGCCAGCTCACCACCTTCCGGGACCCCCTACGAGCAGTACTTC. Amino acids: CASSPPSGTPYEQYF.

In DNA, the CDR3 is TGTGCCAGTAGTATAGGACGGGTTCGGGGTGAAGCTTTCTTT. Protein sequence: CASSIGRVRGEAFF. The gene calls are TRBV19 and TRBJ1-1; the D is unclear. The CDR3 is 14 amino acids. Germline V gives CDR1 LNHDA, CDR2 SQIVND (reference sequence). Deletions cut 1 base from V and 7 bases from J, with 13 bases between.